This T cell receptor (beta chain) appears in the sequencing data of a study of response to subunit inactivated influenza vaccine. CDR3 length equals 13 residues. Trimming left V 2 bases short and J 0 bases short, with 7 bases between. CDR1 DFQATT and CDR2 SNEGSKA come from the germline V gene (reference sequence). TCRdb fed the RT-PCR reads into MiXCR, producing one record per CDR3 protein. The profile shows roughly 500,000 distinct CDR3 sequences, 15% to 20% of them singletons. The rearrangement joins TRBV20-1 to TRBJ1-1, with a possible D match to TRBD1 (6 bases). The source is a man between 50 and 70 years old who received an inactivated influenza vaccine. Sequences were derived from CD4+ T cells sorted from PBMCs, sampled roughly 24 months after vaccination. DNA of the CDR3: TGCAGTGCTAGAAGACAGGTGAACACTGAAGCTTTCTTT. It codes for CSARRQVNTEAFF.